A single sample gave rise to the 31 T cell receptor beta chains below, sequenced in a study of shared clonotypes between healthy human individuals. Sequencing used immunoSEQ multiplex PCR; TCRdb keeps in-frame clones, though not all of them. The table lists 470,000 or so clones, over 70% of them singletons. Specimen: PBMCs. The receptors shown here come from a woman between 35 and 50 years old in good health. Some clones in this sample may be carry-over from other donors' samples.

This clone was observed a single time. The genes are TRBV5-1 and TRBJ2-1; TRBD2 aligns across 7 bases. V lost 6 bases and J lost 3; bases outside the gene matches: 12. CDR3 length: 16 amino acids. The germline V gene encodes CDR1 SGHRS and CDR2 YFSETQ. CDR3: CASTADAGVNYNEQFF. The CDR3 nucleotides read TGCGCCAGCACGGCTGATGCGGGAGTAAACTACAATGAGCAGTTCTTC.

The V and J genes are TRBV28 and TRBJ2-1; D may correspond to TRBD1 or TRBD2 (5 bases each). The CDR3 runs 14 residues. The V end was cut by 8 bases, the J end by 9 bases, with 20 bases between. The V gene's germline CDR1 is MDHEN and CDR2 SYDVKM. Here the CDR3 DNA reads TGTGCCAGCCTAACTGGGGGTTTGCATGGTGAGCAGTTCTTC. Its translation: CASLTGGLHGEQFF.

This clone has just a few counts. The chain joins TRBV4-2 to TRBJ2-7; 10 bases match TRBD1. Germline CDR1 is LGHNA and CDR2 is YNFKEQ. This CDR3 has 16 residues. The ends lost 0 bases at V and 2 bases at J; junction bases unmatched: 4. Written as DNA, the CDR3 is TGTGCCAGCAGCCAAGAGGAGGGACAGGGGACCTACGAGCAGTACTTC. Its protein product is CASSQEEGQGTYEQYF.

This rearrangement joins TRBV4-1 to TRBJ2-3; D possibly matches TRBD1 or TRBD2 (6 bases each). The CDR3 covers 18 residues. Trimming removed 0 bases from V and 4 bases from J, with 20 bases in between. From germline, CDR1 is MGHRA and CDR2 YSYEKL. The CDR3 nucleotides are TGCGCCAGCAGCCAAGATTTGGCGGGCCTCCGGGGGCCAGATACGCAGTATTTT. Translated, it gives CASSQDLAGLRGPDTQYF.

As regards this clone: This likely stems from a read error, as it lies one base from a far larger clone. This specimen includes other DNA sequences encoding the same CDR3. The gene calls are TRBV30 and TRBJ2-6, with unresolved D. Germline values: CDR1 GTSNPN, CDR2 SVGIG (reference sequence). CDR3 length equals 19 residues. CDR3 protein: CAWAEEGEALWAGANVLTF. The DNA for the CDR3 is TGTGCATGGGCAGAAGAAGGAGAAGCCCTCTGGGCTGGGGCCAACGTCCTGACTTTC.

For this clone: It is likely a read error: a sequence one base away is far more abundant. The genes are TRBV28 and TRBJ1-1, with D hard to call. The CDR3 runs 12 residues. Germline-derived CDR1 and CDR2 are MDHEN and SYDVKM. Trimming left V 9 bases short and J 3 bases short, with 11 bases between. The CDR3 DNA reads as TGTGCCAGAAGCAAAAAGGACACTGAAGCTTTCTTT. The encoded protein is CARSKKDTEAFF.

The J gene is TRBJ1-1, the V gene TRBV10-3, with TRBD1 matching 8 bases. CDR1 and CDR2 (germline): ENHRY, SYGVKD. The CDR3 totals 14 residues. The ends lost 3 bases at V and 5 bases at J; junction bases unmatched: 5. For the CDR3, the DNA is TGTGCCATCAGTGAAGGGGACAGGCTGACTGAAGCTTTCTTT. Amino acids: CAISEGDRLTEAFF.

About this clone itself: Germline is not matched at one junction end, which may reflect a read error. The chain recombines TRBV7-6 with TRBJ1-2; no firm D call. This CDR3 spans 12 amino acids. In germline, CDR1 is SGHVS, CDR2 FNYEAQ. The CDR3 DNA reads TGTGCCAGCAGCTTCGCCGGGGATGGGTACACCTTC. Its translation: CASSFAGDGYTF. The full variable domain, completed using reference TRBV7-6 and TRBJ1-2, is GAGVSQSPRYKVTKRGQDVALRCDPISGHVSLYWYRQALGQGPEFLTYFNYEAQQDKSGLPNDRFSAERPEGSISTLTIQRTEQRDSAMYRCASSFAGDGYTFGSGTRLTVV.

Comment on this clone: The likely explanation is a read error, given a far larger clone one base away. The V and J genes are TRBV6-5 and TRBJ2-3, with unresolved D. Trimming took off 4 bases at V and 4 bases at J, with 3 bases between the two ends. CDR3 length equals 11 residues. Germline V lookup: CDR1 MNHEY, CDR2 SVGAGI. CDR3 nucleotides: TGTGCCAGCAGTTTCGCAGATACGCAGTATTTT. This sequence encodes CASSFADTQYF.

The chain employs TRBV27 and TRBJ1-2; the D gene is possibly TRBD1 (6 bases). Germline V lookup: CDR1 MNHEY, CDR2 SMNVEV (reference sequence). Between the trimmed V and J ends, which lost 6 bases and 6 bases, there was a span of 14 bases. The CDR3 sequence is 13 residues long. The CDR3 loop is CASRHDRTDGYTF. DNA for the CDR3: TGTGCCAGCAGGCACGATAGGACAGATGGCTACACCTTC.

The chain links TRBV7-2 to TRBJ2-2; 8 nucleotides match TRBD1. Germline loops: CDR1 SGHTA, CDR2 FQGNSA. V trimming: 6 bases; J trimming: 3 bases; junction bases outside the gene matches: 6. The length of the CDR3 is 15 residues. The CDR3 region has the DNA TGTGCCAGCAGTCAAAACAGGGGGGACACCGGGGAGCTGTTTTTT. Translating gives CASSQNRGDTGELFF.

The chain recombines TRBV28 with TRBJ2-1; a possible D gene is TRBD1 (5 bases). Deletions cut 6 bases from V and 3 bases from J, with 9 bases between. CDR3 length: 13 residues. Germline CDR1 and CDR2: MDHEN and SYDVKM. The DNA for the CDR3 is TGTGCCAGCAGATGGCAGGGCTACAATGAGCAGTTCTTC. Amino acid sequence: CASRWQGYNEQFF.

This chain connects TRBV28 to TRBJ2-7, with TRBD1 matching over 7 bases. The trim removed 7 bases at V and 0 bases at J, leaving 6 bases unmatched. Germline V gives CDR1 MDHEN, CDR2 SYDVKM. The CDR3 sequence is 14 residues long. CDR3 sequence: CASNQGTASYEQYF. CDR3 DNA: TGTGCCAGCAACCAAGGGACAGCCTCCTACGAGCAGTACTTC. Full variable domain (rest looked up from reference TRBV28 and TRBJ2-7): DVKVTQSSRYLVKRTGEKVFLECVQDMDHENMFWYRQDPGLGLRLIYFSYDVKMKEKGDIPEGYSVSREKKERFSLILESASTNQTSMYLCASNQGTASYEQYFGPGTRLTVT.

The V and J genes are TRBV5-1 and TRBJ1-1; D remains unclear. V was pared by 5 bases and J by 8 bases, with 10 bases between. The CDR3 covers 11 residues. Germline V lookup: CDR1 SGHRS, CDR2 YFSETQ. Here the CDR3 reads CASRDELEAFF. CDR3 DNA sequence: TGCGCCAGCAGGGATGAGTTGGAAGCTTTCTTT.

This chain joins TRBV30 and TRBJ1-1; perhaps TRBD1 as D (5 bases). Between the trimmed V and J ends, which lost 5 bases and 6 bases, there was a span of 16 bases. Germline assignment: CDR1 GTSNPN and CDR2 SVGIG (reference sequence). This CDR3 is 13 amino acids long. DNA of the CDR3: TGTGCCTGGGGGGACTCCCCCAGGTCTGAAGCTTTCTTT. As protein: CAWGDSPRSEAFF.

This sequence joins TRBV18 and TRBJ2-7, with D possibly called TRBD1 or TRBD2 (6 bases each). Trimming stripped 3 bases from V and 0 bases from J, with 12 bases between. CDR1 is KGHSH, CDR2 LQKENI, per germline. The CDR3 has 15 residues. The CDR3 DNA sequence: TGTGCCAGCTCACCGAGTAAGGGGGGCTCCTACGAGCAGTACTTC. It translates to CASSPSKGGSYEQYF.

The chain carries TRBV29-1 and TRBJ2-3; D gene ambiguous. Germline V CDR1 and CDR2: SQVTM, ANQGSEA. V was cut by 3 bases and J by 3 bases, with 16 bases left in between. The CDR3 is 15 amino acids. CDR3 amino acids: CSVDQVEGRTDTQYF. The CDR3 nucleotides read TGCAGCGTTGATCAGGTTGAAGGGCGTACAGATACGCAGTATTTT.

This rearrangement joins TRBV2 to TRBJ2-1, with D possibly matching TRBD2 (5 bases). Trimming took 6 bases from V and 6 from J, leaving 9 bases between them. The CDR3 contains 12 residues. From germline, CDR1 is SNHLY and CDR2 FYNNEI. Here the CDR3 reads CASRGGGNEQFF. CDR3 sequence (DNA): TGTGCCAGCAGAGGTGGAGGCAATGAGCAGTTCTTC.

This clone was observed a handful of times. J is TRBJ1-2 and V is TRBV27, with 7 positions matching TRBD1. Germline CDR1 and CDR2: MNHEY and SMNVEV (reference sequence). The CDR3 loop spans 15 amino acids. The trim removed 0 bases at V and 4 bases at J, leaving 5 bases unmatched. The CDR3 loop reads CASSLSGGAGYGYTF. The CDR3, as DNA: TGTGCCAGCAGTTTATCAGGGGGCGCCGGCTATGGCTACACCTTC.

This chain uses TRBV5-1 with TRBJ2-3; 7 nucleotides match TRBD2. CDR3 length equals 16 residues. CDR1 is SGHRS and CDR2 is YFSETQ in the germline V gene. Losses at the gene ends were 1 base for V and 2 bases for J; bases not matched to a gene: 7. The CDR3 sequence: CASSLRLAENTDTQYF. The CDR3 DNA sequence: TGCGCCAGCAGCTTGCGGCTAGCGGAGAACACAGATACGCAGTATTTT.

The chain has TRBV30 and TRBJ2-7; 7 nucleotides align to TRBD1. This CDR3 spans 14 amino acids. V gave up 0 bases and J gave up 2 bases; unmatched junction bases: 4. Germline V gene sequence: CDR1 GTSNPN, CDR2 SVGIG (reference sequence). The CDR3 bases are TGTGCCTGGAGTGTCGGGACAGCAACCTACGAGCAGTACTTC. Translated: CAWSVGTATYEQYF.

This clone is a singleton in its sample. J is TRBJ1-2 and V is TRBV10-3; D is unclear. The CDR3 is 12 residues long. Trimming left V 2 bases short and J 8 bases short, with 9 bases between. Germline CDR1 reads ENHRY; CDR2 reads SYGVKD. Written as DNA, the CDR3 is TGTGCCATCAGTGAGAGCCTTCAGGGCTACACCTTC. Residues: CAISESLQGYTF.

The genes are TRBV10-3 and TRBJ2-7; TRBD2 matches at 14 bases. From germline, CDR1 is ENHRY and CDR2 SYGVKD. The CDR3 has 15 residues. V shed 6 bases, J shed 3 bases, and the junction held 4 bases outside the gene matches. CDR3 protein: CAIRGLAGAGYEQYF. The CDR3 DNA is TGTGCCATCAGGGGACTAGCGGGAGCCGGCTACGAGCAGTACTTC.

Details on this clone: Given a far larger clone just one base away, this is likely a sequencing read error. V usage is TRBV30 and J usage is TRBJ2-7; 7 bases fit TRBD2. Germline-derived CDR1 and CDR2 are GTSNPN and SVGIG (reference sequence). The CDR3 spans 15 residues. The CDR3 DNA sequence: TGTGCCTGGAGTGGTCAGGCGGGAGTTGCCTACGATCAGTACTTC. Residues: CAWSGQAGVAYDQYF.

As concerns this clone: A far larger clone is off by one base, so a read error is likely. This chain joins TRBV4-3 and TRBJ1-2; 10 bases are a match to TRBD1. Germline V gene data show CDR1 as LGHNA and CDR2 as YSLEER. The CDR3 length is 15 residues. Unmatched junction bases numbered 4, after V lost 0 bases and J lost 6 bases. CDR3 coding DNA: TGCGCCAGCAGCCAAGATGGGACAGGGGACCATGGCTACACCTTC. Protein sequence: CASSQDGTGDHGYTF.

In this sample, this clone turned up a few times. CDR3 sequence (DNA): TGTGCCAGCTCACCATCCGGGACTAGCGGGAGCCCCAGCTCCTACGAGCAGTACTTC. This encodes CASSPSGTSGSPSSYEQYF. V and J are TRBV18 and TRBJ2-7; 14 nucleotides match TRBD2. Unmatched junction bases numbered 9, after V lost 2 bases and J lost 0 bases. Germline assignment: CDR1 KGHSH and CDR2 LQKENI. This CDR3 spans 19 amino acids.

In regard to this clone: A far larger clone is only one base removed, so a read error is likely. This same CDR3 is encoded by further DNA sequences in the sample. V and J are TRBV29-1 and TRBJ2-5; TRBD1 might be the D (6 bases). Deletions cut 4 bases from V and 1 base from J, with 16 bases between. Looked up from germline, CDR1 is SQVTM and CDR2 is ANQGSEA. This CDR3 is 15 amino acids long. The CDR3 bases are TGCAGCGTTGGAGGGCTGACAGGTGCCCAAGAGACCCAGTACTTC. This codes for CSVGGLTGAQETQYF. Full variable domain (outside the CDR3, taken from reference TRBV29-1 and TRBJ2-5): SAVISQKPSRDICQRGTSLTIQCQVDSQVTMMFWYRQQPGQSLTLIATANQGSEATYESGFVIDKFPISRPNLTFSTLTVSNMSPEDSSIYLCSVGGLTGAQETQYFGPGTRLLVL.

V and J are TRBV6-1 and TRBJ1-5, with 8 bases matching TRBD1. The J segment lost 5 bases and the V segment lost 2 bases, leaving 2 bases of the junction unmatched. CDR3 length: 14 residues. Looked up from germline, CDR1 is MNHNS and CDR2 is SASEGT. The CDR3 DNA sequence: TGTGCCAGCAGTGAACAGGGGGCGCATCAGCCCCAGCATTTT. It encodes CASSEQGAHQPQHF.

The chain recombines TRBV20-1 with TRBJ1-1; D ambiguous. Trimming left V 5 bases short and J 6 bases short, with 10 bases between. CDR1 and CDR2 (germline): DFQATT, SNEGSKA (reference sequence). This CDR3 has 11 amino acids. The CDR3 region has the DNA TGCAGTGCTGGGGTTGGTCCTGAAGCTTTCTTT. The encoded protein is CSAGVGPEAFF.

This clone was seen once. With only one base between it and a far larger clone, this is likely a read error. This CDR3 is also generated by other DNA sequences in the sample. The J gene is TRBJ1-5, the V gene TRBV4-1; D is unclear. Per germline, CDR1 MGHRA and CDR2 YSYEKL. The CDR3 totals 13 residues. CDR3: CASSQDPNQPQHF. In DNA, the CDR3 is TGCGCCAGCAGCCAAGACCCGAATCAGCCTCAGCATTTT.

About this clone: A far larger clone lies a single base away; this is likely a read error. V usage is TRBV6-5 and J usage is TRBJ1-3; perhaps TRBD1 as D (6 bases). Germline V gene data show CDR1 as MNHEY and CDR2 as SVGAGI. The CDR3 has 15 amino acids. This chain's CDR3 is CTSRDGGGGGNTIYF. CDR3 sequence (DNA): TGTACCAGCAGAGACGGGGGAGGGGGTGGAAACACCATATATTTT.